This TCR beta chain was retrieved from a study of blood T cell repertoires in COVID-19. Across the study: The cDNA or gDNA used as material had been derived from T cells, B-cell-depleted T cells, or PBMCs.

Assay: immunoSEQ multiplex PCR; the TCRdb copy retains only in-frame clones and omits some. The data show some 180,000 clones, about 80% seen once. Germline values: CDR1 ENHRY, CDR2 SYGVKD. CDR3 length: 16 amino acids. Trimming removed 4 bases from V and 3 bases from J; junction bases left unmatched: 5. The sequenced sample was PBMCs or T cells enriched from blood (not recorded which). The TCR comes from a man aged 60 to 69 who had been exposed to COVID-19. V is TRBV10-3 and J is TRBJ2-2; 10 nucleotides match TRBD2. CDR3 residues: CAISGTSGKHTGELFF. The CDR3 DNA reads as TGTGCCATCAGTGGTACTAGCGGGAAGCACACCGGGGAGCTGTTTTTT.